One T cell receptor (beta chain) is described in this entry. The data were taken from a study of shared clonotypes between healthy human individuals. Clones were read by immunoSEQ multiplex PCR, and TCRdb kept only the in-frame ones, dropping some. The sample lists approximately 710,000 clones; around 91% were seen once. The CDR3 is 13 amino acids. Trimming pared 6 bases from V and 3 bases from J, leaving 9 bases between. Germline assignment: CDR1 MNHNS and CDR2 SASEGT. The receptor's source is a man aged 18-30 years in good health. Some clones in this sample may be carry-over from other donors' samples. Sequenced input: memory CD8+ T cells from PBMCs. Subset described: CD45RO+ cells pooled with CCR7-negative TemRA cells. The V gene is TRBV6-1, the J gene TRBJ2-1; the D is unclear. The CDR3 sequence: CASRPPDYNEQFF. The CDR3 DNA follows: TGTGCCAGCAGGCCTCCGGACTACAATGAGCAGTTCTTC.